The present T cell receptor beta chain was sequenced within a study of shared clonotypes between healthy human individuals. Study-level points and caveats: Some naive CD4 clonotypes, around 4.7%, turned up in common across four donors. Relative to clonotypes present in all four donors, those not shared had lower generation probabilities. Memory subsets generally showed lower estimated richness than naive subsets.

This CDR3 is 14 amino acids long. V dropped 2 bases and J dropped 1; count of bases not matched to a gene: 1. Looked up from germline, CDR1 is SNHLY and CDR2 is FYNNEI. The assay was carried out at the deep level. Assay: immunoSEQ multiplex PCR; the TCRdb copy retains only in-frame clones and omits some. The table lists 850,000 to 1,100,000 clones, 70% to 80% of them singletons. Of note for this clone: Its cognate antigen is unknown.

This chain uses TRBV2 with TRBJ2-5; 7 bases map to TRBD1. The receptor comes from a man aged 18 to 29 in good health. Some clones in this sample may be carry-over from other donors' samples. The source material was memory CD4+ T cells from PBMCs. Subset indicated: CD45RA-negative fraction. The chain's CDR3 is CASSERTGQETQYF. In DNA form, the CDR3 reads TGTGCCAGCAGTGAAAGGACAGGCCAAGAGACCCAGTACTTC.